This T cell receptor beta chain derives from a study of blood T cell repertoires in COVID-19. The wider study: Sites in the United States, Italy and Spain provided acute and convalescent COVID-19 samples. PBMCs, B-cell-depleted T cells, or T cells were the source of the cDNA or gDNA that made up the material.

V shed 0 bases and J 4 bases; nucleotides not matched to a gene: 6. The CDR3 is 16 residues long. Germline V CDR1 and CDR2: SGHTA, FQGNSA. Original data processing: Amplification from reference gene primers served as the basis for estimated nucleated cell counts. Generated by immunoSEQ multiplex PCR, the TCRdb table keeps only in-frame clones and is missing some. V and J calls and clone size are those listed in that table; D and trimming were worked out from the DNA. Seen here are roughly 250,000 clones, 82% observed once, and the top ten hold 9.5% to 15%. This TCR was recovered from an older woman with active or convalescent COVID-19. Sequenced material: peripheral blood. The chain links TRBV7-2 to TRBJ2-7, with 10 bases identical to TRBD1. The CDR3 bases are TGTGCCAGCAGCTTAGCCGGGACAGGGGCCCCATACGAGCAGTACTTC. This gives the protein CASSLAGTGAPYEQYF.